A selection of T cell receptor beta chains follows, all from one sample in a study of blood T cell repertoires in COVID-19. Using immunoSEQ multiplex PCR, the repertoire was profiled, and TCRdb retains in-frame clones only, with some absent. This repertoire shows 250,000 to 350,000 clones, 90% found once; its top ten account for 2.9%. Specimen: peripheral blood. The receptors originated from a woman under 40 with COVID-19, enrolled during active disease. The CDR3 runs from the conserved cysteine through the conserved F or W. D genes are given only for firm matches. The listing skips clone size in some rows; elsewhere it reads once, few, many or a size class.

j_gene | d_gene | abundance | v_gene | CDR3aa | CDR3nt
TRBJ1-1 | TRBD1 | NA | TRBV27 | CASTILLGDRNTEAFF | TGTGCCAGCACCATCCTATTGGGGGACAGGAACACTGAAGCTTTCTTT
TRBJ2-7 | TRBD1 | NA | TRBV7-6 | CASSIGQGSSYEQYF | TGTGCCAGCAGCATTGGACAGGGCAGCTCCTACGAGCAGTACTTC
TRBJ2-2 | TRBD2 | NA | TRBV5-1 | CASSSRLAGGSGELFF | TGCGCCAGCAGCTCTCGACTAGCGGGAGGGTCCGGGGAGCTGTTTTTT
TRBJ2-7 | NA | NA | TRBV7-2 | CASRLTVGSYEQYF | TGTGCCAGCAGGCTGACTGTCGGGTCCTACGAGCAGTACTTC
TRBJ1-3 | TRBD1 | NA | TRBV7-3 | CASSLPGQSSGNTIYF | TGTGCCAGCAGCCTCCCGGGACAGAGCTCTGGAAACACCATATATTTT
TRBJ2-7 | TRBD2 | NA | TRBV5-1 | CASSPGSGTSYEQYF | TGCGCCAGCAGCCCAGGTAGCGGGACCTCCTACGAGCAGTACTTC
TRBJ1-4 | TRBD1 | NA | TRBV27 | CASSLYRGPEKLFF | TGTGCCAGCAGTTTATACAGGGGGCCTGAAAAACTGTTTTTT
TRBJ1-6 | NA | NA | TRBV28 | CASLSNNSPLHF | TGTGCCAGCCTATCCAATAATTCACCCCTCCACTTT
TRBJ1-5 | TRBD1 | NA | TRBV5-8 | CASSWGTGAHSNQPQHF | TGTGCCAGCAGCTGGGGGACAGGGGCCCATAGCAATCAGCCCCAGCATTTT
TRBJ1-5 | NA | NA | TRBV24-1 | CATSDLQGQLNQPQHF | TGTGCCACCAGTGATTTGCAAGGACAGTTGAATCAGCCCCAGCATTTT
TRBJ2-1 | TRBD1 | NA | TRBV7-9 | CASSSQGDNEQFF | TGTGCCAGCAGCTCCCAGGGGGACAATGAGCAGTTCTTC
TRBJ1-4 | NA | NA | TRBV7-9 | CASSPGLPGEKLFF | TGTGCCAGCAGCCCTGGACTCCCCGGGGAAAAACTGTTTTTT
TRBJ2-7 | NA | NA | TRBV3-1/TRBV3-2 | CASSPAASGAYEQYF | TGTGCCAGCAGCCCCGCCGCGTCCGGAGCCTACGAGCAGTACTTC
TRBJ1-5 | NA | NA | TRBV2 | CASKMRVEDQPQHF | TGTGCCAGCAAAATGAGGGTAGAGGATCAGCCCCAGCATTTT
TRBJ2-7 | NA | NA | TRBV15 | CATSPQGHSYEQYF | TGTGCCACCAGCCCCCAGGGTCACTCCTACGAGCAGTACTTC
TRBJ1-5 | TRBD1 | NA | TRBV28 | CASSSGTVNSQPQHF | TGTGCCAGCAGTTCAGGGACAGTAAATAGTCAGCCCCAGCATTTT
TRBJ1-4 | NA | NA | TRBV30 | CAWSFGVATNEKLFF | TGTGCCTGGAGTTTCGGGGTTGCAACTAATGAAAAACTGTTTTTT
TRBJ2-1 | NA | NA | TRBV9 | CASSVGSGAGNEQFF | TGTGCCAGCAGCGTGGGGTCGGGAGCAGGCAATGAGCAGTTCTTC
TRBJ2-3 | TRBD2 | NA | TRBV3-1/TRBV3-2 | CASSPSGTTDTQYF | TGTGCCAGCAGCCCTAGCGGGACCACAGATACGCAGTATTTT
TRBJ2-7 | NA | NA | TRBV28 | CASSLDRRYEQYF | TGTGCCAGCAGTTTGGACAGAAGATACGAGCAGTACTTC
TRBJ2-5 | NA | NA | TRBV5-4 | CASSSGGEAAAQYF | TGTGCCAGCAGCTCCGGCGGGGAAGCAGCAGCCCAGTACTTC
TRBJ1-5 | TRBD1 | NA | TRBV3-1/TRBV3-2 | CASSHGTGPNQPQHF | TGTGCCAGCAGCCATGGGACAGGACCCAATCAGCCCCAGCATTTT
TRBJ1-5 | NA | NA | TRBV16 | CASSQGKRDLRGNQPQHF | TGTGCCAGCAGCCAAGGTAAAAGAGACCTCAGGGGCAATCAGCCCCAGCATTTT
TRBJ2-2 | NA | NA | TRBV4-1 | CASSPPSGELFF | TGCGCCAGCAGCCCCCCTTCCGGGGAGCTGTTTTTT
TRBJ1-1 | NA | NA | TRBV3-1/TRBV3-2 | CASSPLTVSEAFF | TGTGCCAGCAGCCCCCTGACAGTATCCGAAGCTTTCTTT
TRBJ2-7 | NA | NA | TRBV18 | CASSSDISYEQYF | TGTGCCAGCTCATCAGACATTTCCTACGAGCAGTACTTC
TRBJ2-7 | TRBD2 | NA | TRBV5-1 | CASSSGLADSYEQYF | TGCGCCAGCAGCTCGGGACTAGCGGATTCCTACGAGCAGTACTTC
TRBJ1-2 | NA | NA | TRBV27 | CASSLYARGPNYGYTF | TGTGCCAGCAGTCTATACGCCAGAGGCCCTAACTATGGCTACACCTTC
TRBJ2-1 | TRBD2 | NA | TRBV6-6 | CASRHTSGGSYNEQFF | TGTGCCAGCAGGCATACTAGCGGGGGCTCCTACAATGAGCAGTTCTTC
TRBJ2-1 | TRBD2 | NA | TRBV3-1/TRBV3-2 | CASSRRAGVANEQFF | TGTGCCAGCAGCCGGAGAGCGGGAGTAGCAAATGAGCAGTTCTTC
TRBJ1-3 | TRBD1 | NA | TRBV7-8 | CASSLLGQGWLGNTIYF | TGTGCCAGCAGCCTTCTTGGACAGGGTTGGCTAGGAAACACCATATATTTT
TRBJ1-5 | NA | NA | TRBV9 | CASSVGGSSNQPQHF | TGTGCCAGCAGCGTAGGGGGCAGCAGCAATCAGCCCCAGCATTTT
TRBJ1-2 | TRBD1 | NA | TRBV24-1 | CATSAGTGVHDYTF | TGTGCCACTTCAGCCGGGACAGGGGTTCACGACTACACCTTC
TRBJ2-5 | TRBD2 | NA | TRBV7-2 | CASSLGVAGVETQYF | TGTGCCAGCAGCTTAGGGGTAGCGGGAGTTGAGACCCAGTACTTC
TRBJ1-4 | NA | NA | TRBV6-5 | CASSYSSEKLFF | TGTGCCAGCAGTTACTCGAGTGAAAAACTGTTTTTT
TRBJ1-1 | NA | once | TRBV25-1 | CASSDRFVLTEAFF | TGTGCCAGCAGCGACAGGTTTGTGTTGACTGAAGCTTTCTTT
TRBJ2-2 | TRBD2 | NA | TRBV29-1 | CSVVAGARELFF | TGCAGCGTTGTAGCGGGAGCCCGGGAGCTGTTTTTT
TRBJ2-3 | TRBD2 | NA | TRBV10-3 | CAISDSGLAGVGTDTQYF | TGTGCCATCAGTGATTCCGGACTAGCGGGAGTAGGGACAGATACGCAGTATTTT
TRBJ2-7 | TRBD1 | NA | TRBV29-1 | CSVGHGQGYEQYF | TGCAGCGTTGGTCATGGACAGGGGTACGAGCAGTACTTC
TRBJ1-1 | NA | once | TRBV19 | CASSMGQPNTEAFF | TGTGCCAGTAGTATGGGACAACCGAACACTGAAGCTTTCTTT
TRBJ2-3 | NA | NA | TRBV6-2/TRBV6-3 | CASSYGLSTDTQYF | TGTGCCAGCAGTTACGGACTCAGCACAGATACGCAGTATTTT
TRBJ2-1 | TRBD2 | NA | TRBV19 | CASSIGAGGFYNEQFF | TGTGCCAGTAGTATAGGCGCGGGGGGTTTCTACAATGAGCAGTTCTTC
TRBJ2-7 | TRBD1 | NA | TRBV7-9 | CASSFPQGQEPYEQYF | TGTGCCAGCAGCTTTCCACAGGGGCAAGAACCCTACGAGCAGTACTTC
TRBJ1-3 | TRBD1 | NA | TRBV25-1 | CASSEYFPNRGAGNTIYF | TGTGCCAGCAGTGAATATTTCCCTAACAGGGGCGCTGGAAACACCATATATTTT